The next 18 T cell receptor beta chains were all read from a single sample in a study of radiotherapy plus CTLA-4 blockade in lung cancer. TCRdb's copy holds only in-frame clones and misses some; the assay was immunoSEQ multiplex PCR. The table has over 100,000 clones, just under 90% seen once. The starting material was peripheral blood, obtained from a patient treated with radiotherapy plus ipilimumab. These receptors all stem from a human donor with non-small cell lung cancer that progressed on radiotherapy plus ipilimumab.

This chain connects TRBV7-9 to TRBJ2-4; TRBD1 might be the D (6 bases). Germline loops: CDR1 SEHNR, CDR2 FQNEAQ (reference sequence). The CDR3 runs 14 residues. The V gene lost 2 bases and the J gene lost 12 bases, with 17 bases spanning the gap. The CDR3 nucleotides are TGTGCCAGCAGCTTACGCCCGGGACACGGAAATCAGTACTTC. Its protein is CASSLRPGHGNQYF.

The chain is built from TRBV7-3 and TRBJ1-4, with D possibly TRBD1 on 6 matching bases. Germline CDR1 reads SGHTA; CDR2 reads FQGTGA. The CDR3 contains 15 residues. Trimming stripped 6 bases from V and 7 bases from J, with 18 bases between. CDR3 in DNA: TGTGCCAGCAGTCCCGTCCGGGACAAGAGTGAAAAACTGTTTTTT. Protein product: CASSPVRDKSEKLFF. Based on the CDR3 plus reference TRBV7-3 and TRBJ1-4, the full variable domain is GAGVSQTPSNKVTEKGKYVELRCDPISGHTALYWYRQSLGQGPEFLIYFQGTGAADDSGLPNDRFFAVRPEGSVSTLKIQRTERGDSAVYLCASSPVRDKSEKLFFGSGTQLSVL.

In its sample, this clone was seen once. This rearrangement joins TRBV6-1 to TRBJ2-7, with 7 bases matching TRBD2. The CDR3 length is 13 residues. J gave up 0 bases and V 8 bases, and 4 bases lay outside the gene matches. The germline gives CDR1 MNHNS, CDR2 SASEGT. CDR3 loop: CASLAGVSYEQYF. CDR3 DNA: TGTGCCAGCTTGGCGGGAGTCTCCTACGAGCAGTACTTC.

This rearrangement joins TRBV9 to TRBJ1-4; the D is unclear. Trimming took 4 bases from V and 8 from J, leaving 18 bases between them. This CDR3 has 15 amino acids. Germline CDR1 reads SGDLS; CDR2 reads YYNGEE. The CDR3 reads CASSPWTDRPEKLFF. The CDR3 nucleotides are TGTGCCAGCAGCCCGTGGACCGACCGGCCGGAAAAACTGTTTTTT.

The rearrangement links TRBV6-1 to TRBJ2-5; D assignment may be TRBD1 or TRBD2 (6 bases each). The germline V gene has CDR1 MNHNS and CDR2 SASEGT. Trimming removed 0 bases at V and 4 bases at J, with 12 bases between. The CDR3 is 15 amino acids. The DNA of the CDR3 is TGTGCCAGCAGTGAAGCCGGGGGCAGGGGAGAGACCCAGTACTTC. Its translation is CASSEAGGRGETQYF.

This chain connects TRBV10-3 to TRBJ2-6, with 7 bases lining up with TRBD2. The CDR3 has 15 amino acids. Trimming removed 10 bases from V and 1 base from J; junction bases left unmatched: 7. The germline gives CDR1 ENHRY, CDR2 SYGVKD. CDR3 DNA sequence: TGTGCCACAGGACTAGTTCTTTCTGGGGCCAACGTCCTGACTTTC. Encoded protein: CATGLVLSGANVLTF.

The CDR3 DNA reads as TGTGCCAGCAGCCCCCAACTAGCGGCCGGGGAGCTGTTTTTT. Translated: CASSPQLAAGELFF. The chain uses TRBV6-6 and TRBJ2-2; 8 bases align to TRBD2. Germline CDR1 is MNHNY and CDR2 is SVGAGI (reference sequence). The CDR3 runs to 14 residues. V trimming: 6 bases; J trimming: 6 bases; junction bases outside the gene matches: 6.

The chain has TRBV13 and TRBJ2-3; no firm D call. Looked up from germline, CDR1 is PRHDT and CDR2 is FYEKMQ (reference sequence). This CDR3 contains 14 residues. V gave up 2 bases and J gave up 0 bases, with 6 bases separating them. The chain's CDR3 is CASSLRRSTDTQYF. The CDR3 DNA follows: TGTGCCAGCAGCTTACGGCGAAGCACAGATACGCAGTATTTT.

The rearrangement links TRBV19 to TRBJ2-7, with 11 bases fitting TRBD1. Losses at the gene ends were 3 bases for V and 2 bases for J; bases not matched to a gene: 6. Germline V CDR1 and CDR2: LNHDA, SQIVND (reference sequence). The CDR3 loop spans 16 amino acids. The CDR3 DNA reads TGTGCCAGTAGTATCAGGACAGGGGGCACAACCTACGAGCAGTACTTC. This gives the protein CASSIRTGGTTYEQYF.

The J gene is TRBJ2-3, the V gene TRBV5-1; 12 positions agree with TRBD2. The trim removed 10 bases at V and 5 bases at J, leaving 8 bases unmatched. This CDR3 is 14 amino acids long. Germline V gene sequence: CDR1 SGHRS, CDR2 YFSETQ. CDR3 amino acids: CAGRLAGEGDTQYF. Written as DNA, the CDR3 is TGCGCCGGAAGACTAGCGGGAGAGGGAGATACGCAGTATTTT.

V and J are TRBV9 and TRBJ2-1; D not certain. Per germline, CDR1 SGDLS and CDR2 YYNGEE. The CDR3 is made up of 15 amino acids. V lost 0 bases and J lost 6, with 13 bases in between. DNA of the CDR3: TGTGCCAGCAGCGTAGGTTCCCTAGAGAGCAATGAGCAGTTCTTC. Its protein product is CASSVGSLESNEQFF. Filled out from reference TRBV9 and TRBJ2-1, the complete variable domain reads DSGVTQTPKHLITATGQRVTLRCSPRSGDLSVYWYQQSLDQGLQFLIQYYNGEERAKGNILERFSAQQFPDLHSELNLSSLELGDSALYFCASSVGSLESNEQFFGPGTRLTVL.

The gene calls are TRBV9 and TRBJ1-1; the D is unclear. Per the germline V gene, CDR1 is SGDLS and CDR2 is YYNGEE. V was cut by 3 bases and J by 5 bases, with 20 bases left in between. The CDR3 sequence is 16 residues long. The CDR3 region has the DNA TGTGCCAGCAGCGCCTTCCCAAGTCCGGCGGTGACTGAAGCTTTCTTT. Translation gives CASSAFPSPAVTEAFF. Complete variable domain (other parts from reference TRBV9 and TRBJ1-1): DSGVTQTPKHLITATGQRVTLRCSPRSGDLSVYWYQQSLDQGLQFLIQYYNGEERAKGNILERFSAQQFPDLHSELNLSSLELGDSALYFCASSAFPSPAVTEAFFGQGTRLTVV.

This clone came up once. V gene TRBV13 combines with J gene TRBJ2-2; D uncertain. Trimming cost V 3 bases and J 3 bases, with 2 bases left between them. Germline CDR1 and CDR2: PRHDT and FYEKMQ (reference sequence). The length of the CDR3 is 12 residues. The CDR3 DNA sequence: TGTGCCAGCAGCTTCCACACCGGGGAGCTGTTTTTT. Encoded protein: CASSFHTGELFF.

The chain recombines TRBV5-1 with TRBJ1-3; D is possibly TRBD1 (6 bases). The V gene's germline CDR1 is SGHRS and CDR2 YFSETQ. V shed 4 bases and J shed 0 bases, with 14 bases lying between them. The CDR3 length is 16 residues. This CDR3 reads CASSPGAYSSGNTIYF. The CDR3 nucleotides read TGCGCCAGCAGCCCGGGGGCCTACTCCTCTGGAAACACCATATATTTT.

The rearrangement links TRBV5-1 to TRBJ1-2, with TRBD1 matching 12 bases. This CDR3 comprises 16 residues. Looked up from germline, CDR1 is SGHRS and CDR2 is YFSETQ. J lost 7 bases, V lost 3 bases, and 10 bases had no gene match. CDR3 amino acids: CASSSGQGAPFGGYTF. CDR3 coding DNA: TGCGCCAGCAGCTCGGGACAGGGGGCCCCTTTTGGTGGCTACACCTTC. Filled out from reference TRBV5-1 and TRBJ1-2, the complete variable domain reads KAGVTQTPRYLIKTRGQQVTLSCSPISGHRSVSWYQQTPGQGLQFLFEYFSETQRNKGNFPGRFSGRQFSNSRSEMNVSTLELGDSALYLCASSSGQGAPFGGYTFGSGTRLTVV.

The chain carries TRBV5-1 and TRBJ2-5; D tentatively reads TRBD1 or TRBD2 (6 bases each). CDR1 and CDR2 from the germline V gene are SGHRS and YFSETQ. This CDR3 contains 14 residues. V dropped 4 bases and J dropped 1 base, with 11 bases sitting between them. CDR3 sequence: CASSAGHSQETQYF. In nucleotides, the CDR3 is TGCGCCAGCAGCGCGGGACATTCCCAAGAGACCCAGTACTTC.

This rearrangement joins TRBV29-1 to TRBJ2-1, with 8 bases fitting TRBD1. The CDR3 length is 14 residues. The germline V gene has CDR1 SQVTM and CDR2 ANQGSEA. Trimming removed 5 bases from V and 4 bases from J; junction bases left unmatched: 7. The DNA of the CDR3 is TGCAGCGTTCCCTCCGGGACAGGTTACAATGAGCAGTTCTTC. This codes for CSVPSGTGYNEQFF.

The V gene is TRBV2, the J gene TRBJ2-5; 11 nucleotides align to TRBD2. The germline V gene has CDR1 SNHLY and CDR2 FYNNEI. This CDR3 comprises 16 residues. V lost 6 bases to trimming and J lost 4 bases; unmatched junction nucleotides: 10. Here the CDR3 DNA reads TGTGCCAGCAGGGGGCAACTAGCGGGAGTTGGAGAGACCCAGTACTTC. The encoded protein is CASRGQLAGVGETQYF.